This TCR beta chain stems from a study of cytomegalovirus exposure and HLA in healthy donors. Regarding the study as a whole: The study put about 180 TCR beta chains on its list as cytomegalovirus-associated.

Profiling relied on immunoSEQ multiplex PCR, and the TCRdb table lists in-frame clones only, not all of them. Of more than 95,000 clones listed, about 91% are singletons. Remarks on this clone: The antigen is unknown.

After removal of 7 bases from V and 1 base from J, the junction contained 10 bases not matched to a gene. The CDR3 extends over 15 amino acids. Germline V CDR1 and CDR2: MNHEY, SVGAGI. The rearrangement uses TRBV6-5 and TRBJ2-7; 7 positions agree with TRBD1. Sequencing input: PBMCs. This TCR was recovered from a man between 18 and 35 years old in good health and CMV-seronegative. DNA for the CDR3: TGTGCCAGCAACCCCCTGCCGACAGGGTCCTACGAGCAGTACTTC. Translating it yields CASNPLPTGSYEQYF.